Following are 24 T cell receptor beta chains from one sample sequenced in a study of early T cells in non-severe SARS-CoV-2 infection. TCRdb redid the calling of the 5' RACE reads with MiXCR, one entry per CDR3 protein. The sample lists 40,000 to 60,000 distinct CDR3 sequences, approximately 12% occurring once. Sequenced sample: whole blood. These receptors all stem from an adult who was a healthcare worker with PCR-confirmed SARS-CoV-2 infection or an uninfected control (not recorded which).

This clonotype appeared many times. This chain connects TRBV12-3 or TRBV12-4 to TRBJ1-5; 8 nucleotides agree with TRBD1. The CDR3 length is 15 residues. Unmatched junction bases numbered 6, after V lost 6 bases and J lost 2 bases. The CDR3 region is CASSSGQGGNQPQHF. As DNA, the CDR3 is TGTGCCAGCAGCTCCGGACAGGGCGGCAATCAGCCCCAGCATTTT.

This clonotype was seen repeatedly, ten times or more. The CDR3 here is CASSEAGTGSNQPQHF. For the CDR3, the DNA is TGTGCCAGCAGTGAAGCCGGGACGGGGAGCAATCAGCCCCAGCATTTT. This rearrangement joins TRBV6-1 to TRBJ1-5; TRBD1 is a possible D gene (5 bases). V was clipped by 0 bases and J by 1 base, with 10 bases between them. The CDR3 length is 16 residues. The germline V gene has CDR1 MNHNS and CDR2 SASEGT.

This chain uses TRBV9 with TRBJ2-1; TRBD2 matches at 7 bases. The CDR3 spans 13 residues. Germline loops: CDR1 SGDLS, CDR2 YYNGEE. The V segment lost 4 bases and the J segment 5 bases; nucleotides outside the gene matches: 3. This CDR3 reads CASSLLADNEQFF. CDR3 nucleotides: TGTGCCAGCAGCCTTCTAGCGGACAATGAGCAGTTCTTC.

Ten or more counts support this clonotype. The chain is built from TRBV2 and TRBJ1-5; TRBD1 is a possible D gene (5 bases). Between the trimmed V and J ends, which lost 7 bases and 0 bases, there was a span of 16 bases. Looked up from germline, CDR1 is SNHLY and CDR2 is FYNNEI. CDR3 size: 16 residues. The CDR3 nucleotides read TGTGCCAGCACTCCTGGAGGACACCATAGCAATCAGCCCCAGCATTTT. Translating gives CASTPGGHHSNQPQHF.

This clonotype was detected many times. The CDR3 sequence is CASSELRVNTEAFF. The CDR3 DNA reads TGTGCCAGCTCTGAGCTCAGGGTGAACACTGAAGCTTTCTTT. This rearrangement joins TRBV18 to TRBJ1-1; TRBD1 might be the D (5 bases). Trimming pared 6 bases from V and 0 bases from J, leaving 11 bases between. The length of the CDR3 is 14 residues. Germline V gene data show CDR1 as KGHSH and CDR2 as LQKENI.

This clonotype was detected many times. The rearrangement uses TRBV10-3 and TRBJ1-5, with TRBD1 as a possible D gene (5 bases). Trimming cost V 8 bases and J 7 bases, with 12 bases left between them. The CDR3 is 12 residues long. Germline CDR1 ENHRY, CDR2 SYGVKD. DNA for the CDR3: TGTGCCATCTCCACAGGTGGGCAGCCCCAGCATTTT. Translating it yields CAISTGGQPQHF.

This clonotype was observed a few times. CDR3 nucleotide sequence: TGCACCTCACGGTTGGCGAACACTGAAGCTTTCTTT. It specifies CTSRLANTEAFF. The genes are TRBV29-1 and TRBJ1-1; no clear D. This CDR3 is built from 12 residues. Per the germline V gene, CDR1 is SQVTM and CDR2 is ANQGSEA.

This clonotype was seen many times. This chain joins TRBV3-1 and TRBJ2-2; 9 nucleotides align to TRBD1. The V segment lost 4 bases and the J segment 2 bases; nucleotides outside the gene matches: 2. The CDR3 covers 15 residues. Germline CDR1 and CDR2: LGHDT and YNNKEL (reference sequence). CDR3 sequence reads: CASSRGQGNTGELFF. Written as DNA, the CDR3 is TGTGCCAGCAGCCGGGGACAGGGTAACACCGGGGAGCTGTTTTTT.

This clonotype appeared many times. The chain recombines TRBV6-2 or TRBV6-3 with TRBJ2-1, with TRBD2 matching over 8 bases. V trimming: 7 bases; J trimming: 1 base; junction bases outside the gene matches: 9. The CDR3 spans 16 residues. CDR1 and CDR2 from the germline V gene are MNHEY and SVGEGT. This CDR3 reads CASTSRVAGSYNEQFF. The CDR3 DNA reads as TGTGCCAGCACTTCCAGAGTAGCGGGGTCCTACAATGAGCAGTTCTTC.

The CDR3 bases are TGCGCCAGCAGCTTGGATCTAGCCTCCTACGAGCAGTACTTC. Residues: CASSLDLASYEQYF. The chain combines TRBV5-1 with TRBJ2-7; possible D gene TRBD2, 5 bases. V gave up 0 bases and J gave up 0 bases, with 7 bases separating them. This CDR3 has 14 residues. From germline, CDR1 is SGHRS and CDR2 YFSETQ.

This clonotype was counted at least ten times. V is TRBV4-3 and J is TRBJ2-1; a possible D gene is TRBD1 (5 bases). Trimming stripped 4 bases from V and 4 bases from J, with 14 bases between. This CDR3 is 15 amino acids long. In germline, CDR1 is LGHNA, CDR2 YSLEER. CDR3 DNA: TGCGCCAGCAGCCTAGGGGTTGCCGAGTACAATGAGCAGTTCTTC. Translating it yields CASSLGVAEYNEQFF.

The gene calls are TRBV12-3 or TRBV12-4 and TRBJ2-7; no definite D call. This CDR3 comprises 11 residues. Trimming pared 1 base from V and 6 bases from J, leaving 4 bases between. The CDR3 sequence: CASSLGAEQYF. CDR3 DNA sequence: TGTGCCAGCAGTTTAGGGGCCGAGCAGTACTTC.

The chain is built from TRBV28 and TRBJ2-5; no clear D. CDR1 MDHEN and CDR2 SYDVKM come from the germline V gene. The CDR3 has 13 residues. V lost 2 bases to trimming and J lost 7 bases, with 11 bases between them. The CDR3 reads CASSLAGRLTQYF. Here the CDR3 DNA reads TGTGCCAGCAGTTTAGCAGGACGCCTGACCCAGTACTTC.

This clonotype was seen a handful of times. At one boundary the junction diverges from the germline segment, which might be a read error. This rearrangement joins TRBV6-5 to TRBJ2-3; D unresolved. The CDR3 length is 13 residues. Germline CDR1 MNHEY, CDR2 SVGAGI. The CDR3 region is CASSSGAADTQYF. The CDR3 DNA reads TGTGCCAGCAGTTCGGGCGCCGCAGATACACAGTATTTT.

The chain recombines TRBV7-3 with TRBJ1-2; D is perhaps TRBD1 (5 bases). The CDR3 runs 16 residues. The V and J ends lost 5 bases and 0 bases respectively, with 16 bases between them. Looked up from germline, CDR1 is SGHTA and CDR2 is FQGTGA. CDR3 in DNA: TGTGCCAGCAGCCTTCACGGACCAGGGCCTAACTATGGCTACACCTTC. This translates into CASSLHGPGPNYGYTF.

The chain employs TRBV29-1 and TRBJ2-2; D call uncertain. V lost 5 bases and J 2 bases, leaving 9 bases between the germline ends. Germline V CDR1 and CDR2: SQVTM, ANQGSEA. The CDR3 is made up of 13 amino acids. The CDR3 region is CSVSRANTGELFF. The CDR3 region has the DNA TGCAGCGTTTCCAGAGCAAACACCGGGGAGCTGTTTTTT.

This clonotype was picked up many times. The CDR3 is CSARASTEAFF. The CDR3 bases are TGCAGTGCTAGGGCCTCCACTGAAGCTTTCTTT. The V gene is TRBV20-1, the J gene TRBJ1-1; D unresolved. Deletions cut 3 bases from V and 4 bases from J, with 6 bases between. The CDR3 loop spans 11 amino acids. Germline CDR1 DFQATT, CDR2 SNEGSKA (reference sequence).

This clonotype was counted at least ten times. The gene calls are TRBV12-5 and TRBJ1-6, with 9 bases identical to TRBD1. Germline V lookup: CDR1 LGHNT, CDR2 FRNRAP. The V gene end was trimmed by 6 bases and the J gene end by 4 bases; junction bases not matched to a gene: 7. This CDR3 region has 16 residues. CDR3 residues: CASGKTGGGYNSPLHF. CDR3 bases: TGTGCTAGTGGCAAGACAGGGGGAGGATATAATTCACCCCTCCACTTT.

This rearrangement joins TRBV7-3 to TRBJ2-3; unclear D gene. The ends were cut back, 1 base at V and 2 bases at J, with 4 bases in the middle. This CDR3 region has 13 residues. CDR1 is SGHTA and CDR2 is FQGTGA in the germline V gene. The CDR3 bases are TGTGCCAGCAGCTTAATTGACACAGATACGCAGTATTTT. Translating gives CASSLIDTDTQYF.

The genes are TRBV20-1 and TRBJ2-3; the match to TRBD2 covers 8 bases. V shed 6 bases and J 1 base; nucleotides not matched to a gene: 9. Germline lookup yields CDR1 DFQATT and CDR2 SNEGSKA (reference sequence). The CDR3 runs 15 residues. DNA for the CDR3: TGCAGTGCGGGGCGAAGCGGGAGCCGCACAGATACGCAGTATTTT. Its translation: CSAGRSGSRTDTQYF.

This clonotype has a count of ten or more. The chain uses TRBV29-1 and TRBJ2-1; TRBD2 might be the D (6 bases). The germline CDR1 and CDR2 sequences are SQVTM and ANQGSEA. The CDR3 sequence is 13 residues long. The V end lost 5 bases, the J end lost 0 bases, and 8 bases lay between the germline ends. The CDR3 DNA is TGCAGCGTTAGCGGGTCCTCCTACAATGAGCAGTTCTTC. Translating it yields CSVSGSSYNEQFF.

This chain joins TRBV7-2 and TRBJ1-1; the D is unclear. Trimming stripped 5 bases from V and 1 base from J, with 8 bases between. The CDR3 extends over 13 amino acids. Germline CDR1 is SGHTA and CDR2 is FQGNSA. For the CDR3, the DNA is TGTGCCAGCAGCCTACTCACGAACACTGAAGCTTTCTTT. As protein: CASSLLTNTEAFF.

V gene TRBV6-5 combines with J gene TRBJ2-7; D not resolved. Germline V gene sequence: CDR1 MNHEY, CDR2 SVGAGI. The CDR3 covers 14 residues. V was shortened by 4 bases and J by 2 bases, with 12 bases between the two germline ends. DNA for the CDR3: TGTGCCAGCAGTTTTCCCCACCCCCCCTACGAGCAGTACTTC. Translating gives CASSFPHPPYEQYF.

This clonotype occurred many times. The V call is TRBV24-1, the J call TRBJ2-2; possible D gene TRBD2, 6 bases. The CDR3 consists of 16 residues. The germline CDR1 and CDR2 sequences are KGHDR and SFDVKD. The ends were cut back, 0 bases at V and 4 bases at J, with 11 bases in the middle. The CDR3 DNA reads TGTGCCACCAGTGATTTGCGGGGGTGGAGCACCGGGGAGCTGTTTTTT. It yields the protein CATSDLRGWSTGELFF.